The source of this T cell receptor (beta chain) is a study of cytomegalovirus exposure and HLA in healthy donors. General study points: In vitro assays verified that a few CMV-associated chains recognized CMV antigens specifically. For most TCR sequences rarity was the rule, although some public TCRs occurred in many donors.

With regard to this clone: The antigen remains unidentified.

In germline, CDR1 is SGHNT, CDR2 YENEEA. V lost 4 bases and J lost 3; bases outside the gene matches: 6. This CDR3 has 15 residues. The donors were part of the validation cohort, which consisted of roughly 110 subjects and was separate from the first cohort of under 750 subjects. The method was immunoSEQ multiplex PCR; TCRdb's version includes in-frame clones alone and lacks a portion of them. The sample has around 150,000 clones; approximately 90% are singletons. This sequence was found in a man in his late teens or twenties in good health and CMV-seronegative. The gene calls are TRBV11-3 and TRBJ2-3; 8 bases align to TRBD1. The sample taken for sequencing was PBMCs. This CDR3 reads CASSSGQGRTDTQYF. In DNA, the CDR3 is TGTGCCAGCAGCTCCGGACAGGGTCGAACAGATACGCAGTATTTT.